This T cell receptor (beta chain) was recorded in a study of T cell responses to AZD1222 COVID-19 vaccine. TCRdb keeps only in-frame clones here, not all; method: immunoSEQ multiplex PCR. The table shows about 120,000 clones, with 85% to 95% occurring only once. This CDR3 is 15 amino acids long. Germline-derived CDR1 and CDR2 are SGHRS and YFSETQ. Trimming cost V 0 bases and J 4 bases, with 13 bases left between them. The material sequenced was peripheral blood, taken on day 0 of AZD1222 vaccination. The chain links TRBV5-1 to TRBJ2-5; possible D gene TRBD1, 5 bases. The TCR originated in an adult in good health. CDR3 DNA: TGCGCCAGCAGCTTGGGGGTTACAGGACGAGAGACCCAGTACTTC. Its translation: CASSLGVTGRETQYF.